Listed here are 9 T cell receptor beta chains from one sample, sequenced in a study of STAT5B mutations in CD4+ large granular lymphocyte leukemia. The assay was immunoSEQ multiplex PCR, and TCRdb's table has in-frame clones only and misses some. The data hold 34,000 or so clones, with around four fifths observed a single time. Sequencing input: CD4+ T cells from blood buffy coats. The receptor source for this set is a human donor in good health.

This rearrangement joins TRBV7-2 to TRBJ2-1; the D is unclear. The CDR3 has 13 residues. The ends were cut back, 6 bases at V and 4 bases at J, with 10 bases in the middle. Germline V CDR1 and CDR2: SGHTA, FQGNSA. CDR3 amino acids: CASRSNGYNEQFF. The CDR3 DNA is TGTGCCAGCAGGTCTAATGGGTACAATGAGCAGTTCTTC.

DNA for the CDR3: TGTGCCAGCAGAACCGGGAGAATAGATACGCAGTATTTT. Protein: CASRTGRIDTQYF. The gene calls are TRBV7-2 and TRBJ2-3; TRBD2 is a possible D gene (6 bases). Germline-derived CDR1 and CDR2 are SGHTA and FQGNSA. This CDR3 has 13 residues. With 6 bases removed from V and 5 bases from J, the gap between germline ends came to 12 bases.

This chain connects TRBV7-9 to TRBJ2-1; D not certain. This CDR3 has 14 amino acids. Germline CDR1 reads SEHNR; CDR2 reads FQNEAQ (reference sequence). Trimming cost V 5 bases and J 9 bases, with 17 bases left between them. The CDR3 sequence: CASSAREVRGEQFF. Here the CDR3 DNA reads TGTGCCAGCAGCGCGAGAGAGGTGCGCGGTGAGCAGTTCTTC. Combining the CDR3 with reference TRBV7-9 and TRBJ2-1 gives the whole variable domain DTGVSQNPRHKITKRGQNVTFRCDPISEHNRLYWYRQTLGQGPEFLTYFQNEAQLEKSRLLSDRFSAERPKGSFSTLEIQRTEQGDSAMYLCASSAREVRGEQFFGPGTRLTVL.

The gene calls are TRBV6-5 and TRBJ1-1; D is possibly TRBD1 (6 bases). The CDR3 sequence is 14 residues long. Per germline, CDR1 MNHEY and CDR2 SVGAGI. The V end was cut by 0 bases, the J end by 7 bases, with 12 bases between. CDR3 nucleotides: TGTGCCAGCAGTTACTCGAGACAGGTCGGTGAAGCTTTCTTT. Its protein is CASSYSRQVGEAFF.

V is TRBV6-1 and J is TRBJ1-1; D gene uncertain. Trimming pared 6 bases from V and 7 bases from J, leaving 12 bases between. From germline, CDR1 is MNHNS and CDR2 SASEGT. The CDR3 covers 12 residues. CDR3 coding DNA: TGTGCCAGCAGGCTTGCCCGCGGTGAAGCTTTCTTT. Encoded protein: CASRLARGEAFF.

V and J are TRBV5-1 and TRBJ2-7; possibly TRBD2 for D (6 bases). The V and J ends lost 5 bases and 0 bases respectively, with 18 bases between them. Germline CDR1 and CDR2: SGHRS and YFSETQ. CDR3 length equals 16 residues. The CDR3 region is CASRAVRSSDSYEQYF. CDR3 in DNA: TGCGCCAGCAGGGCCGTGAGGTCTAGCGACTCCTACGAGCAGTACTTC.

CDR3 loop: CASRRALGLYEQYF. The CDR3 DNA is TGTGCCAGCCGGAGGGCCCTAGGCCTCTACGAGCAGTACTTC. The genes are TRBV6-5 and TRBJ2-5; tentative D call: TRBD2 (6 bases). The DNA end is more similar to TRBJ2-7, so the J call may be wrong. Germline CDR1 reads MNHEY; CDR2 reads SVGAGI. This CDR3 comprises 14 residues.

This sequence joins TRBV7-2 and TRBJ2-1; TRBD1 might be the D (5 bases). V lost 4 bases and J 9 bases, leaving 16 bases between the germline ends. The CDR3 length is 14 residues. Looked up from germline, CDR1 is SGHTA and CDR2 is FQGNSA. The CDR3 reads CASSSYPPQGEQFF. CDR3 nucleotide sequence: TGTGCCAGCAGCTCCTATCCCCCTCAGGGTGAGCAGTTCTTC.

This chain connects TRBV6-6 to TRBJ2-7, with D perhaps TRBD1 (5 bases). Deletions cut 0 bases from V and 2 bases from J, with 11 bases between. The CDR3 sequence is 15 residues long. Per germline, CDR1 MNHNY and CDR2 SVGAGI (reference sequence). The CDR3 loop is CASSYSGAGAYEQYF. As DNA, the CDR3 is TGTGCCAGCAGTTACTCTGGGGCAGGAGCCTACGAGCAGTACTTC.